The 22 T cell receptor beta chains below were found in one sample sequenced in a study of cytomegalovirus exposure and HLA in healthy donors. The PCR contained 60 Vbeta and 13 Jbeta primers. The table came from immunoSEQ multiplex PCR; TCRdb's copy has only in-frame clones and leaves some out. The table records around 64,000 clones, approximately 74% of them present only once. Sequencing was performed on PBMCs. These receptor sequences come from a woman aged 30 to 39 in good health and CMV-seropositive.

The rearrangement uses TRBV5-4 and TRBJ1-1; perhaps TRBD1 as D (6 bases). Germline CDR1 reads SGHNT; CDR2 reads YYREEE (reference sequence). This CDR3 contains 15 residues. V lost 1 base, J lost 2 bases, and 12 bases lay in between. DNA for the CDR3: TGTGCCAGCAGCTTGTTCACAGGGCAAAACACTGAAGCTTTCTTT. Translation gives CASSLFTGQNTEAFF.

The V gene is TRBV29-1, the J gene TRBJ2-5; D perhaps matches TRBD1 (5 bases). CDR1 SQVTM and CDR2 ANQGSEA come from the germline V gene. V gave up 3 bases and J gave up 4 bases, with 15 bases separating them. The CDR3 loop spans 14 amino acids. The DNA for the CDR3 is TGCAGCGTTGATGTTACCAGGGTGGGAGAGACCCAGTACTTC. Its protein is CSVDVTRVGETQYF.

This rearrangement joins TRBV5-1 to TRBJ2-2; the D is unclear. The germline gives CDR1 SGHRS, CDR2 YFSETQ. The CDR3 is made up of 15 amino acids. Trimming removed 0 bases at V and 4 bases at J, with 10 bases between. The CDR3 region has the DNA TGCGCCAGCAGCTTGGGGGCCCAACCCACCGGGGAGCTGTTTTTT. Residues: CASSLGAQPTGELFF.

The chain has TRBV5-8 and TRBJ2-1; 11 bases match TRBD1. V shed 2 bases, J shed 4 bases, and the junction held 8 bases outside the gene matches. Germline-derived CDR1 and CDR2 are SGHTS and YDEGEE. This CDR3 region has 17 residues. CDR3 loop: CASSLLPGTGGYNEQFF. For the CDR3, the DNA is TGTGCCAGCAGCTTACTACCCGGGACAGGGGGTTACAATGAGCAGTTCTTC.

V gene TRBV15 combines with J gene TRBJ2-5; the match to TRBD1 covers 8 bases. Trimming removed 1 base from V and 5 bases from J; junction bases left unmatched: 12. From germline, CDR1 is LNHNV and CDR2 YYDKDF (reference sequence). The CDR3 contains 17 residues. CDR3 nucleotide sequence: TGTGCCACCAGCAGAGGACTGGGACAGGTCCGAGGGGAGACCCAGTACTTC. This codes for CATSRGLGQVRGETQYF.

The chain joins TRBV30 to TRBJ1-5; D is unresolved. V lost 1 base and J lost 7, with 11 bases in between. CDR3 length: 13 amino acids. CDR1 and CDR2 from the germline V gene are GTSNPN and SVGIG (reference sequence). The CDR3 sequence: CAWSGEGAQPQHF. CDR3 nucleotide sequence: TGTGCCTGGAGTGGCGAGGGCGCCCAGCCCCAGCATTTT.

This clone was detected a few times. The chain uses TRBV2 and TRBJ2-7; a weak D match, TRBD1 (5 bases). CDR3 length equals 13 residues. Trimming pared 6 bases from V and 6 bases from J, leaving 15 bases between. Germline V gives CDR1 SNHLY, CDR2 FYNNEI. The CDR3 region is CASRVSGFSEQYF. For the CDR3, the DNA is TGTGCCAGCAGGGTATCAGGGTTTAGCGAGCAGTACTTC. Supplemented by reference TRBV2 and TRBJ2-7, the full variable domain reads EPEVTQTPSHQVTQMGQEVILRCVPISNHLYFYWYRQILGQKVEFLVSFYNNEISEKSEIFDDQFSVERPDGSNFTLKIRSTKLEDSAMYFCASRVSGFSEQYFGPGTRLTVT.

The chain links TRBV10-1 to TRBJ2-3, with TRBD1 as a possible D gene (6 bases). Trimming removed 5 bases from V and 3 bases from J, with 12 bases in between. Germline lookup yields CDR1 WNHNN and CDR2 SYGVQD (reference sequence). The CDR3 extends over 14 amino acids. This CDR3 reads CASSKGERTDTQYF. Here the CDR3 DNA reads TGCGCCAGCAGTAAGGGGGAGCGGACAGATACGCAGTATTTT.

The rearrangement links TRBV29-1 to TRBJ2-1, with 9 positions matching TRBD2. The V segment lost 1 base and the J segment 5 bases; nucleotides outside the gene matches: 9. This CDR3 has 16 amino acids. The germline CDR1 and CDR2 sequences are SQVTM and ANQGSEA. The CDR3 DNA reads TGCAGCGTTGAAGGGCGGGAGGGCCGCATCCACAATGAGCAGTTCTTC. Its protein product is CSVEGREGRIHNEQFF.

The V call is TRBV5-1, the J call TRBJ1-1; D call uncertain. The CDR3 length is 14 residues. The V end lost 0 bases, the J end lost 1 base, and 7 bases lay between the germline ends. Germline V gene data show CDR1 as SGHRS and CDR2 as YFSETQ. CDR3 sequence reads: CASSLARRNTEAFF. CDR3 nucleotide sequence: TGCGCCAGCAGCTTGGCGCGGAGGAACACTGAAGCTTTCTTT.

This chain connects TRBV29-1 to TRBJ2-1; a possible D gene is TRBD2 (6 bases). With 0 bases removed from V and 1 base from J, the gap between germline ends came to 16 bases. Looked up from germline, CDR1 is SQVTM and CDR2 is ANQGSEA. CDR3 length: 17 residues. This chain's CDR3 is CSVEDEGIGSSYNEQFF. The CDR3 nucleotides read TGCAGCGTTGAAGATGAGGGAATCGGGAGTTCCTACAATGAGCAGTTCTTC.

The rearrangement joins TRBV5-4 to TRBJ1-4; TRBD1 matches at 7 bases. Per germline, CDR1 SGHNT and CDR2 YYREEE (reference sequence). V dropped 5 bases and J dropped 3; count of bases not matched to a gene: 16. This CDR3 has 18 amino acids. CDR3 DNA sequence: TGTGCCAGCAGTCTTCAGTGGGCCAGGGGGACCCCTAATGAAAAACTGTTTTTT. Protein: CASSLQWARGTPNEKLFF.

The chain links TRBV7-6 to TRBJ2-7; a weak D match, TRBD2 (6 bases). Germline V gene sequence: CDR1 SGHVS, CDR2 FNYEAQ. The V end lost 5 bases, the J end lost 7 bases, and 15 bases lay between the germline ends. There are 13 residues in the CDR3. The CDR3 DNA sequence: TGTGCCAGCAGCCCCAATAATGCGGGGGAGCAGTACTTC. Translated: CASSPNNAGEQYF.

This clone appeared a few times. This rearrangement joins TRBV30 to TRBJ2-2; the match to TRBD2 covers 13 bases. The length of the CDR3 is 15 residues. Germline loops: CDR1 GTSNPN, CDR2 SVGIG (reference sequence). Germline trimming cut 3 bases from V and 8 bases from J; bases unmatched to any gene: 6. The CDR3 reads CAWRVGLAGVGELFF. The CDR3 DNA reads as TGTGCCTGGAGGGTTGGACTAGCGGGAGTAGGGGAGCTGTTTTTT. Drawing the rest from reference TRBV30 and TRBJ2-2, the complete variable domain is SQTIHQWPATLVQPVGSPLSLECTVEGTSNPNLYWYRQAAGRGLQLLFYSVGIGQISSEVPQNLSASRPQDRQFILSSKKLLLSDSGFYLCAWRVGLAGVGELFFGEGSRLTVL.

CDR3 nucleotides: TGCGCCAGCAATCGGGGGCTAGCGGGAGTCAATGAGCAGTTCTTC. Its translation is CASNRGLAGVNEQFF. This chain joins TRBV10-2 and TRBJ2-1, with 10 bases lining up with TRBD2. The CDR3 runs 15 residues. Germline values: CDR1 WSHSY, CDR2 SAAADI. V lost 7 bases to trimming and J lost 6 bases; unmatched junction nucleotides: 9.

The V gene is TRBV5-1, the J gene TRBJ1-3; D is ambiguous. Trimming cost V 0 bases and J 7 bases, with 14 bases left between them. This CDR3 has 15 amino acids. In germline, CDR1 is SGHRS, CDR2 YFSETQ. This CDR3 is CASSLVGSRENTIYF. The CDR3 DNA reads TGCGCCAGCAGCTTGGTTGGCTCGCGGGAGAACACCATATATTTT.

The CDR3: CASSPRQPGTEAFF. CDR3 bases: TGCGCCAGCAGCCCACGACAACCTGGGACTGAAGCTTTCTTT. This chain connects TRBV5-1 to TRBJ1-1; no clear D. There are 14 residues in the CDR3. Trimming took off 4 bases at V and 5 bases at J, with 15 bases between the two ends. Germline V gives CDR1 SGHRS, CDR2 YFSETQ.

This CDR3 is CASSLPYRRLAANTGELFF. CDR3 coding DNA: TGTGCCAGCAGCTTACCCTATCGAAGGCTAGCGGCGAACACCGGGGAGCTGTTTTTT. This chain connects TRBV11-2 to TRBJ2-2, with 7 bases matching TRBD2. The CDR3 spans 19 residues. Germline V gives CDR1 SGHAT, CDR2 FQNNGV. V trimming: 2 bases; J trimming: 0 bases; junction bases outside the gene matches: 12.

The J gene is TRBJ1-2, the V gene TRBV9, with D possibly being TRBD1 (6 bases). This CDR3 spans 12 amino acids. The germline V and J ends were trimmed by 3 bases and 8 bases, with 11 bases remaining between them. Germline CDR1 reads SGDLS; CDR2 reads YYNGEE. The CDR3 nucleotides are TGTGCCAGCAGCGGGACAGTGCTGGGCTACACCTTC. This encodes CASSGTVLGYTF.

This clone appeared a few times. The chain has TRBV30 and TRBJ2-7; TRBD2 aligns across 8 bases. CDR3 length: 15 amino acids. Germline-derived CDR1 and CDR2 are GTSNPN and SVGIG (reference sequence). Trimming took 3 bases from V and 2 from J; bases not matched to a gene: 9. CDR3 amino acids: CAWRQTAGAPYEQYF. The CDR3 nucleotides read TGTGCCTGGAGGCAAACAGCGGGAGCTCCCTACGAGCAGTACTTC.

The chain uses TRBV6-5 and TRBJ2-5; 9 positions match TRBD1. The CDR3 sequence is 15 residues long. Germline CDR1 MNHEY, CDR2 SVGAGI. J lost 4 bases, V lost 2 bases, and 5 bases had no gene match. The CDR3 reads CASSYTGQGRETQYF. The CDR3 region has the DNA TGTGCCAGCAGTTACACTGGACAGGGGCGAGAGACCCAGTACTTC.

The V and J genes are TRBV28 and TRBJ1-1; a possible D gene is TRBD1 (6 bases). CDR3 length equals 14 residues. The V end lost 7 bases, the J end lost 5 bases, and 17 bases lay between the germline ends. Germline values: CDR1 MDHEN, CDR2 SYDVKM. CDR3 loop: CASIFGGPGTEAFF. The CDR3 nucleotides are TGTGCCAGCATCTTCGGGGGGCCGGGGACTGAAGCTTTCTTT.